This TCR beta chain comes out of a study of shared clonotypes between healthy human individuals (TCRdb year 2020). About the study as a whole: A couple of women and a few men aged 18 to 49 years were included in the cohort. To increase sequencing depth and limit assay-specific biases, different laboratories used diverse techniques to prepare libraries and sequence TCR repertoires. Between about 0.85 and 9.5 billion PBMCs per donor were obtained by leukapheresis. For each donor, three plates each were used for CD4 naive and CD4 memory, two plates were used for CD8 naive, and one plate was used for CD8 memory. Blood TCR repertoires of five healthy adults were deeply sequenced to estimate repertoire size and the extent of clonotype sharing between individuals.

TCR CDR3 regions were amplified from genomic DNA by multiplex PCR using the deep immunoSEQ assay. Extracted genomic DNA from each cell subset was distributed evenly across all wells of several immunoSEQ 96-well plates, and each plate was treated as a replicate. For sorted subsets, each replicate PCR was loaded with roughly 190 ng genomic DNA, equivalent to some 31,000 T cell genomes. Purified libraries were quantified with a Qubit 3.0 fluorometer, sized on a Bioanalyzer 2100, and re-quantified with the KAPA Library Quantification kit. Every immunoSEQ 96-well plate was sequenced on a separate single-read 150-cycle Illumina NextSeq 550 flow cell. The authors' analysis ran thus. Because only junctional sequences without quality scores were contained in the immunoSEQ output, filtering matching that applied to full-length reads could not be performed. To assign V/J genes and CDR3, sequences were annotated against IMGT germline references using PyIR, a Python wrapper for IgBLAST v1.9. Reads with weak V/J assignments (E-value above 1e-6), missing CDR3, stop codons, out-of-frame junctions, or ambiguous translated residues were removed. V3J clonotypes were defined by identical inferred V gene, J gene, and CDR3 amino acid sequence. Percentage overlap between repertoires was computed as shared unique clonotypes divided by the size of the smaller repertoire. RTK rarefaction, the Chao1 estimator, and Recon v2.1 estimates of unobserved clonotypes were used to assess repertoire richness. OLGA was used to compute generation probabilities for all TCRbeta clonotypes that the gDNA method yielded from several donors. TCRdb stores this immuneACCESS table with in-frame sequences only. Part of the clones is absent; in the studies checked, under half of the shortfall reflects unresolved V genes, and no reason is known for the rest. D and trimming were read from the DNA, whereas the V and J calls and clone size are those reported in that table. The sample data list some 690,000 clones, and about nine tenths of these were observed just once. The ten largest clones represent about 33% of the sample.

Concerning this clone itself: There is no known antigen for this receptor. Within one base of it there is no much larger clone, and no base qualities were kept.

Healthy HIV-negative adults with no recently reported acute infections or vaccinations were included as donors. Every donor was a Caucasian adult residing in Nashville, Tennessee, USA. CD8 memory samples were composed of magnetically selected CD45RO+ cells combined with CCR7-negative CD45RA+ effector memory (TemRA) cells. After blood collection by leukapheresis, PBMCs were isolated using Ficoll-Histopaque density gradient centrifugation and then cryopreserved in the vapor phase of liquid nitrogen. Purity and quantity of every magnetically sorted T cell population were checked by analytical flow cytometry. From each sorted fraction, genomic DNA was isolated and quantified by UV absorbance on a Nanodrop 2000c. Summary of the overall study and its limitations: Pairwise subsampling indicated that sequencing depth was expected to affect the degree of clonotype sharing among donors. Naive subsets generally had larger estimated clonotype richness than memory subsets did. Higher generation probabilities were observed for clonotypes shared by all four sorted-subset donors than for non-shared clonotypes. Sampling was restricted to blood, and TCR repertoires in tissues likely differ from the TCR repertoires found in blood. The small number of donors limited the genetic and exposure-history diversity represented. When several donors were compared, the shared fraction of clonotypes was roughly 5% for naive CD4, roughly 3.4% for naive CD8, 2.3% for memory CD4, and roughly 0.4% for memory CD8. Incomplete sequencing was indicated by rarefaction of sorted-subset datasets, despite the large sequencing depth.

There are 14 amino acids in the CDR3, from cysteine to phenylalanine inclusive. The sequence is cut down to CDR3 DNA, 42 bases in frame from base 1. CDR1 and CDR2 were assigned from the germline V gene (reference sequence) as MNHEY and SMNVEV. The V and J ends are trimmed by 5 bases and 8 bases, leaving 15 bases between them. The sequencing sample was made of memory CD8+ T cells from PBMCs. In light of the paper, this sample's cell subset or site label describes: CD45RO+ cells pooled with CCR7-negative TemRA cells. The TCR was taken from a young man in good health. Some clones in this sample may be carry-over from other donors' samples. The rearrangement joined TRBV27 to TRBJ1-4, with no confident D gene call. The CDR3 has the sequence CASSPLVSREKLFF. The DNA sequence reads TGTGCCAGCAGTCCCCTGGTGAGCCGAGAAAAACTGTTTTTT. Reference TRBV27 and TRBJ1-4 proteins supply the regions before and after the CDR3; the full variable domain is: EAQVTQNPRYLITVTGKKLTVTCSQNMNHEYMSWYRQDPGLGLRQIYYSMNVEVTDKGDVPEGYKVSRKEKRNFPLILESPSPNQTSLYFCASSPLVSREKLFFGSGTQLSVL.